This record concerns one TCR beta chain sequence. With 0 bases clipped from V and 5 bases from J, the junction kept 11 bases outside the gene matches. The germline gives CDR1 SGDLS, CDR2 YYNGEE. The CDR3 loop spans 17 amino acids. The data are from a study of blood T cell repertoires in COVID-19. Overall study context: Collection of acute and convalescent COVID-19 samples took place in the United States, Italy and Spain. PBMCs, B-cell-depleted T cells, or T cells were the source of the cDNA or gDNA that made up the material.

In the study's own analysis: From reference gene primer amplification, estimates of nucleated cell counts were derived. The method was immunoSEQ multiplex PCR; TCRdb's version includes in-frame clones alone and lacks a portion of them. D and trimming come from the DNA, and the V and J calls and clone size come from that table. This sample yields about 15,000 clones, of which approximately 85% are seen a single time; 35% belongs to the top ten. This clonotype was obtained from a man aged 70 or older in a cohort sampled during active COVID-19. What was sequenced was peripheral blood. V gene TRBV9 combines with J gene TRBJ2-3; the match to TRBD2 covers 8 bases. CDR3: CASSVGGRIAGIDTQYF. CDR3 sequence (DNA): TGTGCCAGCAGCGTAGGAGGGAGGATAGCGGGGATAGATACGCAGTATTTT.